Presented here are 9 T cell receptor beta chains from one specimen sequenced in a study of cytomegalovirus exposure and HLA in healthy donors (dated by TCRdb to the late 2010s). Library preparation was by the immunoSEQ multiplex PCR assay. For the multiplex PCR, a mixture combining 60 forward primers for TCR Vbeta segments and 13 reverse primers for TCR Jbeta segments was used. This immuneACCESS table, as held by TCRdb, lists in-frame sequences with V and J called but not all clones. Of the missing ones, under half trace to an unresolved V gene in checked studies; the others have no known cause. The table for this sample lists over 200,000 clones; 85% to 90% of them were counted only once. Roughly 1.3% of the sample is taken by the ten largest. The sequencing input was PBMCs. These TCRs come from a human donor in good health.

The chain is built from TRBV19 and TRBJ2-1; 9 bases match TRBD2. Germline trimming cut 1 base from V and 3 bases from J; bases unmatched to any gene: 4. The CDR3 extends over 16 amino acids. Germline V lookup: CDR1 LNHDA, CDR2 SQIVND (reference sequence). DNA of the CDR3: TGTGCCAGTAGTATAGTATCTAGCGGGAACTACAATGAGCAGTTCTTC. Amino acid sequence: CASSIVSSGNYNEQFF. The variable domain in full, with the rest retrieved from reference TRBV19 and TRBJ2-1, is DGGITQSPKYLFRKEGQNVTLSCEQNLNHDAMYWYRQDPGQGLRLIYYSQIVNDFQKGDIAEGYSVSREKKESFPLTVTSAQKNPTAFYLCASSIVSSGNYNEQFFGPGTRLTVL.

This clone was recorded a few times. V usage is TRBV10-3 and J usage is TRBJ1-4; D possibly corresponds to TRBD1 (6 bases). Deletions cut 6 bases from V and 5 bases from J, with 16 bases between. Germline CDR1 is ENHRY and CDR2 is SYGVKD. This CDR3 is 15 amino acids long. CDR3 region: CAISYGQTQNEKLFF. The CDR3 nucleotides are TGTGCCATCAGCTACGGACAGACCCAAAATGAAAAACTGTTTTTT.

The V gene is TRBV5-1, the J gene TRBJ2-2, with TRBD2 matching 10 bases. Trimming removed 0 bases from V and 5 bases from J; junction bases left unmatched: 10. The CDR3 consists of 18 residues. CDR1 is SGHRS and CDR2 is YFSETQ in the germline V gene. CDR3 in amino acids: CASSLALSLTSGTGELFF. Written as DNA, the CDR3 is TGCGCCAGCAGCTTGGCCTTATCTTTGACTAGCGGGACCGGGGAGCTGTTTTTT.

The chain has TRBV25-1 and TRBJ2-4; TRBD2 is a possible D gene (5 bases). Trimming removed 5 bases from V and 0 bases from J, with 8 bases in between. This CDR3 has 14 amino acids. The germline CDR1 and CDR2 sequences are MGHDK and SYGVNS. The CDR3 nucleotides read TGTGCCAGCAGTATCGGGGAAGCCAAAAACATTCAGTACTTC. It codes for CASSIGEAKNIQYF.

The rearrangement links TRBV7-3 to TRBJ2-1; TRBD2 aligns across 8 bases. Trimming cost V 6 bases and J 6 bases; bases outside gene matches: 13. This CDR3 spans 16 amino acids. Germline CDR1 is SGHTA and CDR2 is FQGTGA. The CDR3 protein is CASRPGGAGVGNEQFF. The CDR3, as DNA: TGTGCCAGCAGGCCCGGCGGAGCGGGAGTCGGCAATGAGCAGTTCTTC.

V is TRBV29-1 and J is TRBJ1-1; the D is unclear. The germline V gene encodes CDR1 SQVTM and CDR2 ANQGSEA. CDR3 length equals 12 residues. Trimming left V 7 bases short and J 5 bases short, with 14 bases between. In DNA, the CDR3 is TGCAGCGGAATAGACTCCGCAACTGAAGCTTTCTTT. Its translation is CSGIDSATEAFF.

In regard to this clone: This CDR3 fails to terminate in the conserved phenylalanine or tryptophan, so it likely reflects a read error. The V and J genes are TRBV30 and TRBJ1-2, with D uncertain. This CDR3 contains 13 residues. V lost 1 base and J lost 0, with 6 bases in between. In germline, CDR1 is GTSNPN, CDR2 SVGIG (reference sequence). CDR3 nucleotides: TGTGCCTGGAGTGAACTAGCTAACTATGGCTACACCCTC. Its protein is CAWSELANYGYTL.

The chain employs TRBV5-1 and TRBJ2-1; 8 positions agree with TRBD1. Germline CDR1 and CDR2: SGHRS and YFSETQ. The trim removed 4 bases at V and 4 bases at J, leaving 4 bases unmatched. The CDR3 loop spans 14 amino acids. CDR3 residues: CASSPGQAYNEQFF. DNA for the CDR3: TGCGCCAGCAGCCCGGGACAGGCTTACAATGAGCAGTTCTTC. Combining the CDR3 with reference TRBV5-1 and TRBJ2-1 gives the whole variable domain KAGVTQTPRYLIKTRGQQVTLSCSPISGHRSVSWYQQTPGQGLQFLFEYFSETQRNKGNFPGRFSGRQFSNSRSEMNVSTLELGDSALYLCASSPGQAYNEQFFGPGTRLTVL.

This clone turned up a few times. The chain uses TRBV25-1 and TRBJ1-1; 7 bases agree with TRBD1. Trimming cost V 4 bases and J 1 base; bases outside gene matches: 3. CDR1 is MGHDK and CDR2 is SYGVNS in the germline V gene. This CDR3 spans 14 amino acids. The CDR3 loop is CASSVTGKNTEAFF. As DNA, the CDR3 is TGTGCCAGCAGTGTGACAGGGAAGAACACTGAAGCTTTCTTT. Looking up the rest from reference TRBV25-1 and TRBJ1-1 gives the full variable domain: EADIYQTPRYLVIGTGKKITLECSQTMGHDKMYWYQQDPGMELHLIHYSYGVNSTEKGDLSSESTVSRIRTEHFPLTLESARPSHTSQYLCASSVTGKNTEAFFGQGTRLTVV.